The 7 T cell receptor beta chains listed next were all sequenced from one sample in a study of post-analysis software for immune sequencing data. No antigen is known for these receptors. Study conclusions and caveats: Elevated frequency relative to controls characterized several TRBV segments in patients, TRBV5-6, TRBV5-1 and TRBV20-1 among them.

Prepared libraries of TCR beta cDNA carried unique molecular identifiers. TCRdb redid the calling of the PCR reads with MiXCR, one entry per CDR3 protein. The sample yields about 430,000 distinct CDR3 sequences, approximately 39% seen once. The sequenced material came from blood. Receptor source: a girl aged 2-10 years with multiple sclerosis.

This clonotype showed up many times. The genes are TRBV10-3 and TRBJ2-7, with D tentatively TRBD2 (6 bases). Trimming removed 3 bases at V and 0 bases at J, with 15 bases between. Germline values: CDR1 ENHRY, CDR2 SYGVKD. The CDR3 is made up of 16 amino acids. CDR3 sequence: CAISEGGGKSSYEQYF. The DNA for the CDR3 is TGTGCCATCAGTGAAGGTGGCGGGAAAAGCTCCTACGAGCAGTACTTC.

This chain uses TRBV27 with TRBJ1-5; D not certain. Germline V gene sequence: CDR1 MNHEY, CDR2 SMNVEV (reference sequence). This CDR3 is built from 15 residues. Trimming removed 6 bases at V and 4 bases at J, with 16 bases between. Here the CDR3 reads CASSERKVGNQPQHF. DNA for the CDR3: TGTGCCAGCAGCGAGAGGAAGGTAGGGAATCAGCCCCAGCATTTT.

The rearrangement links TRBV20-1 to TRBJ1-6; no definite D call. Germline V gene data show CDR1 as DFQATT and CDR2 as SNEGSKA (reference sequence). V dropped 8 bases and J dropped 7 bases, with 9 bases sitting between them. CDR3 size: 11 residues. CDR3 in amino acids: CSPGPNSPLHF. The CDR3 coding sequence is TGCAGTCCTGGGCCCAATTCACCCCTCCACTTT.

The rearrangement uses TRBV6-5 and TRBJ2-7, with TRBD2 matching 7 bases. The CDR3 extends over 15 amino acids. The ends lost 2 bases at V and 2 bases at J; junction bases unmatched: 6. Germline lookup yields CDR1 MNHEY and CDR2 SVGAGI. The DNA for the CDR3 is TGTGCCAGCAGTTACGCGGGAGACAGCACCTACGAGCAGTACTTC. This encodes CASSYAGDSTYEQYF.

The chain uses TRBV6-2 or TRBV6-3 and TRBJ2-1; 9 positions match TRBD2. V lost 5 bases, J lost 4 bases, and 9 bases stayed unmatched. The CDR3 runs to 16 residues. Germline V gene data show CDR1 as MNHEY and CDR2 as SVGEGT. CDR3 residues: CASSHLTSGLYNEQFF. The CDR3 coding sequence is TGTGCCAGCAGTCACCTCACTAGCGGGCTTTACAATGAGCAGTTCTTC.

The chain carries TRBV27 and TRBJ1-1; 10 nucleotides match TRBD1. Germline CDR1 is MNHEY and CDR2 is SMNVEV (reference sequence). The CDR3 extends over 15 amino acids. The junction had 1 base not matched to a gene; V was cut back by 0 bases and J by 3 bases. The CDR3: CASSLSGQGDTEAFF. In DNA form, the CDR3 reads TGTGCCAGCAGTTTATCAGGACAGGGGGACACTGAAGCTTTCTTT.

Details on this clonotype: Sequence at one end of the junction differs from germline and may be a read error. V is TRBV18 and J is TRBJ1-4; a weak D match, TRBD1 (5 bases). Germline CDR1 KGHSH, CDR2 LQKENI. This CDR3 is 13 amino acids long. CDR3 in amino acids: CAGSERGNEKLFF. CDR3 sequence (DNA): TGTGCCGGCTCCGAAAGGGGTAATGAAAAACTGTTTTTT.